The clone carrying this TCR beta chain was picked up a small number of times. What it binds is not known. The sample is drawn from a study of OX40 agonist ivuxolimab in advanced cancers. Study-level findings and limits: Clonal expansion by week 6 occurred in CD4+ and CD8+ blood T cells (at 0.1 to 3.0 mg/kg).

Sequenced by immunoSEQ multiplex PCR; TCRdb stores in-frame clones only, minus some. The data contain about 54,000 clones, approximately 91% of them singletons. The source is an adult with an advanced solid tumor such as melanoma, head and neck, liver or kidney cancer. The starting material was CD4+ or CD8+ T cells sorted from blood, obtained in a trial of the OX40 agonist ivuxolimab.

The CDR3 loop is CASSVYSANTEAFF. In DNA, the CDR3 is TGTGCCAGCAGCGTCTATTCGGCGAACACTGAAGCTTTCTTT. The chain carries TRBV9 and TRBJ1-1; D gene unclear. Trimming took 2 bases from V and 1 from J, leaving 9 bases between them. Germline assignment: CDR1 SGDLS and CDR2 YYNGEE. This CDR3 spans 14 amino acids.